A single sample is the source of the 20 T cell receptor beta chains below, sequenced in a study of CD8+ T cells in alopecia areata (dated by TCRdb to 2016 to 2019). The receptor library was made with the immunoSEQ multiplex PCR assay. To provide template for TCR sequencing, every sample had RNA extracted and reverse transcribed into cDNA. The table was pulled from immuneACCESS by TCRdb, which kept in-frame rearrangements only. Such tables lose some clones; where checked, under half of the loss comes from unresolved V genes, and the rest has no known cause. In all, the sample holds under 350,000 clones, and roughly 64% of those were seen once. In total, the top ten clones hold around 1.7% of the sample. This sample's time point label indicates: about 5 months on oral tofacitinib. The treatment or condition label of this sample denotes: oral pan-JAK inhibitor, 5-10 mg twice daily. Sequenced here: CD4+ T cells sorted from blood, sampled at week 24, from a patient treated with tofacitinib. The receptors originated from a human donor with alopecia areata.

For the CDR3, the DNA is TGTGCCAGCCGTATCTCCGGGGGGCTCGGGGAGACCCAGTACTTC. Translated, it gives CASRISGGLGETQYF. This chain connects TRBV27 to TRBJ2-5; weak D call: TRBD2 (7 bases). The CDR3 is 15 residues long. The V gene's germline CDR1 is MNHEY and CDR2 SMNVEV (reference sequence). Trimming removed 8 bases at V and 5 bases at J, with 21 bases between.

The chain has TRBV30 and TRBJ2-2; maybe TRBD2 (6 bases). V was trimmed by 5 bases and J by 2 bases, leaving 12 bases between them. Germline-derived CDR1 and CDR2 are GTSNPN and SVGIG (reference sequence). The CDR3 is 14 amino acids. The CDR3 nucleotides read TGTGCCTGGGAAGGGACTGTTAACACCGGGGAGCTGTTTTTT. Protein sequence: CAWEGTVNTGELFF. Drawing the rest from reference TRBV30 and TRBJ2-2, the complete variable domain is SQTIHQWPATLVQPVGSPLSLECTVEGTSNPNLYWYRQAAGRGLQLLFYSVGIGQISSEVPQNLSASRPQDRQFILSSKKLLLSDSGFYLCAWEGTVNTGELFFGEGSRLTVL.

The chain couples TRBV5-1 to TRBJ2-5, with 12 bases that match TRBD2. With V trimmed by 3 bases and J by 5 bases, 11 bases remained unmatched. Germline values: CDR1 SGHRS, CDR2 YFSETQ. The CDR3 length is 17 residues. The chain's CDR3 is CASSSMRTSGVFETQYF. CDR3 bases: TGCGCCAGCAGCTCCATGCGGACTAGCGGGGTCTTTGAGACCCAGTACTTC.

The chain uses TRBV30 and TRBJ2-6; D may be TRBD1 or TRBD2 (6 bases each). The ends were cut back, 7 bases at V and 4 bases at J, with 14 bases in the middle. Per germline, CDR1 GTSNPN and CDR2 SVGIG (reference sequence). The CDR3 is made up of 14 amino acids. CDR3 nucleotides: TGTGCCTCCGCGGAGGGGGTAGGGGCCAACGTCCTGACTTTC. It specifies CASAEGVGANVLTF.

The chain carries TRBV7-8 and TRBJ2-5; 13 nucleotides align to TRBD2. The CDR3 spans 15 residues. The V gene's germline CDR1 is SGHVS and CDR2 FQNEAQ. Germline trimming cut 5 bases from V and 9 bases from J; bases unmatched to any gene: 9. CDR3 loop: CASSTRLAGGMAQYF. The CDR3 coding sequence is TGTGCCAGCAGCACCCGACTAGCGGGGGGAATGGCCCAGTACTTC.

This clone was seen a few times. The chain links TRBV7-2 to TRBJ2-5, with D tentatively TRBD1 (6 bases). CDR1 and CDR2 (germline): SGHTA, FQGNSA. The length of the CDR3 is 14 residues. V lost 5 bases and J 7 bases, leaving 17 bases between the germline ends. The CDR3 loop reads CASSEQGVPGTQYF. The CDR3 DNA reads TGTGCCAGCAGCGAACAGGGAGTCCCGGGGACCCAGTACTTC. Full variable domain (outside the CDR3, taken from reference TRBV7-2 and TRBJ2-5): GAGVSQSPSNKVTEKGKDVELRCDPISGHTALYWYRQSLGQGLEFLIYFQGNSAPDKSGLPSDRFSAERTGGSVSTLTIQRTQQEDSAVYLCASSEQGVPGTQYFGPGTRLLVL.

The chain joins TRBV7-9 to TRBJ2-1; the D is unclear. CDR1 SEHNR and CDR2 FQNEAQ come from the germline V gene (reference sequence). The CDR3 is 12 residues long. V dropped 5 bases and J dropped 8 bases, with 10 bases sitting between them. The CDR3: CASSRSSDEQFF. The CDR3 nucleotides are TGTGCCAGCAGCCGGTCTTCGGATGAGCAGTTCTTC.

The gene calls are TRBV30 and TRBJ1-1, with D perhaps matching TRBD1 (5 bases). The CDR3 consists of 13 residues. Per the germline V gene, CDR1 is GTSNPN and CDR2 is SVGIG (reference sequence). V was shortened by 2 bases and J by 3 bases, with 10 bases between the two germline ends. The CDR3 region is CAWSNGGDTEAFF. CDR3 sequence (DNA): TGTGCCTGGAGTAACGGGGGGGACACTGAAGCTTTCTTT.

The J gene is TRBJ2-1, the V gene TRBV30; 7 nucleotides line up with TRBD2. V was clipped by 4 bases and J by 3 bases; unmatched bases: 3. Germline V CDR1 and CDR2: GTSNPN, SVGIG (reference sequence). This CDR3 has 13 residues. CDR3 sequence: CAWTAGNYNEQFF. The CDR3, as DNA: TGTGCCTGGACAGCGGGAAACTACAATGAGCAGTTCTTC.

V and J are TRBV27 and TRBJ2-5, with 12 nucleotides matching TRBD2. Germline V CDR1 and CDR2: MNHEY, SMNVEV (reference sequence). There are 16 residues in the CDR3. The junction had 8 bases not matched to a gene; V was cut back by 4 bases and J by 5 bases. CDR3: CASSWLAGGPMETQYF. The CDR3 DNA reads as TGTGCCAGCAGTTGGCTAGCGGGGGGGCCAATGGAGACCCAGTACTTC.

The CDR3 DNA sequence: TGTGCCAGCAGCCCCTCCAGCCTTTATGGCTACACCTTC. Protein product: CASSPSSLYGYTF. The V and J genes are TRBV7-9 and TRBJ1-2; D ambiguous. The germline gives CDR1 SEHNR, CDR2 FQNEAQ (reference sequence). There are 13 residues in the CDR3. V was trimmed by 5 bases and J by 5 bases, leaving 12 bases between them.

The chain has TRBV27 and TRBJ1-5; unclear D gene. From germline, CDR1 is MNHEY and CDR2 SMNVEV (reference sequence). This CDR3 has 13 amino acids. Trimming shortened V by 3 bases and J by 6 bases, and 9 bases separated the two germline ends. CDR3 sequence (DNA): TGTGCCAGCAGTTTTAAGTACCGTCAGCCCCAGCATTTT. Its protein is CASSFKYRQPQHF.

The V gene is TRBV11-2, the J gene TRBJ1-2; TRBD1 agrees at 9 bases. Germline CDR1 and CDR2: SGHAT and FQNNGV. J gave up 5 bases and V 5 bases, and 3 bases lay outside the gene matches. This CDR3 is built from 13 residues. The CDR3 loop reads CASSLDRGYGYTF. DNA of the CDR3: TGTGCCAGCAGCCTGGACAGGGGATATGGCTACACCTTC.

This clone has a single count. The rearrangement uses TRBV7-2 and TRBJ2-3, with D perhaps being TRBD1 or TRBD2 (5 bases each). The germline V gene encodes CDR1 SGHTA and CDR2 FQGNSA. V was cut by 5 bases and J by 6 bases, with 21 bases left in between. The CDR3 is 16 residues long. The CDR3 DNA is TGTGCCAGCAGCCCGCTAGTGGGGGTTCCGGGGGATACGCAGTATTTT. Protein sequence: CASSPLVGVPGDTQYF.

This clone has just a few counts. The chain couples TRBV2 to TRBJ1-5, with D maybe TRBD1 (5 bases). Trimming pared 7 bases from V and 4 bases from J, leaving 11 bases between. The germline V gene has CDR1 SNHLY and CDR2 FYNNEI. The CDR3 totals 13 residues. CDR3 DNA: TGTGCCAGCACCCCCGACAGAAATCAGCCCCAGCATTTT. This sequence encodes CASTPDRNQPQHF.

The genes are TRBV23-1 and TRBJ2-3; 7 bases are shared with TRBD1. TRBV23-1 is sorted into the ORF group, with uncertain function. The CDR3 runs to 16 residues. V shed 4 bases and J 0 bases; nucleotides not matched to a gene: 7. The CDR3 reads CASSLGTATSTDTQYF. The CDR3 DNA sequence: TGCGCCAGCAGTCTTGGGACAGCCACTAGCACAGATACGCAGTATTTT.

As DNA, the CDR3 is TGCGCCAGCAGCTTGAAGGAGGACACAGCTTTAGCCGGCTACACCTTC. Translation gives CASSLKEDTALAGYTF. The V gene is TRBV5-1, the J gene TRBJ1-2; D may be TRBD1 (5 bases). Germline values: CDR1 SGHRS, CDR2 YFSETQ. The CDR3 spans 16 residues. V lost 1 base and J 8 bases, leaving 21 bases between the germline ends. Complete variable domain (other parts from reference TRBV5-1 and TRBJ1-2): KAGVTQTPRYLIKTRGQQVTLSCSPISGHRSVSWYQQTPGQGLQFLFEYFSETQRNKGNFPGRFSGRQFSNSRSEMNVSTLELGDSALYLCASSLKEDTALAGYTFGSGTRLTVV.

J is TRBJ1-1 and V is TRBV28; D gene ambiguous. Trimming took off 5 bases at V and 3 bases at J, with 22 bases between the two ends. CDR1 is MDHEN, CDR2 SYDVKM, per germline. CDR3 size: 17 residues. For the CDR3, the DNA is TGTGCCAGCAGTCCCAATCATGGGAGGGATGGGCACACTGAAGCTTTCTTT. This sequence encodes CASSPNHGRDGHTEAFF.

This clone occurred once. The chain combines TRBV7-2 with TRBJ2-5, with D hard to call. The length of the CDR3 is 14 residues. The germline V and J ends were trimmed by 2 bases and 5 bases, with 12 bases remaining between them. Germline assignment: CDR1 SGHTA and CDR2 FQGNSA. The CDR3 nucleotides read TGTGCCAGCAGCTTACAGTCGGGTGGGGAGACCCAGTACTTC. This gives the protein CASSLQSGGETQYF.

The gene calls are TRBV2 and TRBJ1-2, with TRBD1 as a possible D gene (5 bases). V lost 3 bases, J lost 8 bases, and 10 bases lay in between. Germline lookup yields CDR1 SNHLY and CDR2 FYNNEI. The CDR3 is made up of 12 amino acids. The CDR3 sequence: CASSDQGQGYTF. The CDR3 DNA is TGTGCCAGCAGTGACCAGGGCCAGGGCTACACCTTC.